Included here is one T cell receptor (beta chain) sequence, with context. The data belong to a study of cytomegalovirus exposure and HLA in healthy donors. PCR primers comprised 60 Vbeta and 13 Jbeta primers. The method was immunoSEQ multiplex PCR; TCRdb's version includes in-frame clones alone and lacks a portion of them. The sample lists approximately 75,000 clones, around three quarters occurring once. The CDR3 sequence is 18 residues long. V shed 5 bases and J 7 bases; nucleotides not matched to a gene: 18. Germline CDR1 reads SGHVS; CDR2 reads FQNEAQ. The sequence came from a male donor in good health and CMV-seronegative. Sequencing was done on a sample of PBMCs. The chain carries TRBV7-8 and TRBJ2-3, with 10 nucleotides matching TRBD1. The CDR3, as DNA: TGTGCCAGCAGCAGGGGGACAGGGGCAATAATACACTCACATACGCAGTATTTT. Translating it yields CASSRGTGAIIHSHTQYF. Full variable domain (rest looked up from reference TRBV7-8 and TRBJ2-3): GAGVSQSPRYKVAKRGQDVALRCDPISGHVSLFWYQQALGQGPEFLTYFQNEAQLDKSGLPSDRFFAERPEGSVSTLKIQRTQQEDSAVYLCASSRGTGAIIHSHTQYFGPGTRLTVL.